This TCR beta chain was found in a study of identical twins. Whole-study results and caveats: Twin pairs had excess sharing that was weaker in beta out-of-frame sequences. Interpretation of the results relied on cross-sectional statistical analysis and not on following the same donors. Researchers caution that invariant MAIT and iNKT cells could partly confound zero-insertion analyses.

Per germline, CDR1 MNHEY and CDR2 SVGEGT. The ends lost 5 bases at V and 5 bases at J; junction bases unmatched: 11. CDR3 length: 16 residues. TCRdb reanalysed the 5' RACE reads using MiXCR and keeps one entry per CDR3 protein. The table records a few hundred thousand distinct CDR3 sequences, 9% to 10% of them present only once. This clonotype was detected ten times or more. Its specificity is unknown. These same data were also listed under a study on yellow fever vaccine responses in identical twins.

The genes are TRBV6-2 or TRBV6-3 and TRBJ2-2, with 7 positions matching TRBD1. The sample was PBMCs. The receptor comes from a woman between 18 and 30 years old in good health. CDR3 in amino acids: CASSHTSGTDTGELFF. The DNA for the CDR3 is TGTGCCAGCAGTCACACCTCCGGGACAGATACCGGGGAGCTGTTTTTT.